This TCR beta chain came from a study of T cell responses to AZD1222 COVID-19 vaccine. Study at large: Pooling was applied to second doses at about 4 or about 12 weeks. The study's findings and limits: Reportedly, nearly half of unique spike TCRs recognized epitopes outside B.1.351/B.1.1.7 mutations.

V dropped 1 base and J dropped 7 bases, with 8 bases sitting between them. CDR1 and CDR2 (germline): SGHTA, FQGNSA. There are 14 residues in the CDR3. Regarding this clone: The antigen remains unidentified.

Produced via immunoSEQ multiplex PCR; TCRdb's table is partial and in-frame only. The profile shows 200,000 or so clones, roughly 88% of them singletons. The chain joins TRBV7-2 to TRBJ1-6; D gene ambiguous. This sequence originates from an adult in good health. The sample consisted of peripheral blood, taken on day 0 of AZD1222 vaccination. CDR3 sequence (DNA): TGTGCCAGCAGCTTAGAGGTGGGCAATTCACCCCTCCACTTT. Protein product: CASSLEVGNSPLHF.